Each of the 32 T cell receptor beta chains below was sequenced from the same sample in a study of blood T cells in healthy people across ages. A J-beta primer mix and a sample-barcoded 5' primer were used in a second PCR of roughly 6 to 11 cycles. TCRdb processed the 5' RACE reads anew with MiXCR; each CDR3 protein has one entry. The sample holds about 1.8 million distinct CDR3 sequences; roughly 50% are singletons and the top ten take roughly 2%. Sequenced input: blood. The receptors stem from a woman in her thirties or forties in good health.

The rearrangement uses TRBV4-1 and TRBJ1-1, with D unresolved. Trimming left V 3 bases short and J 3 bases short, with 23 bases between. The germline V gene has CDR1 MGHRA and CDR2 YSYEKL. This CDR3 spans 18 amino acids. The CDR3 protein is CASSQLLLKRPEDTEAFF. The CDR3 bases are TGCGCCAGCAGCCAGTTGCTTCTAAAACGGCCCGAAGACACTGAAGCTTTCTTT.

This clonotype was observed a few times. The chain combines TRBV27 with TRBJ2-5, with a tentative D call TRBD2 (5 bases). V lost 5 bases to trimming and J lost 4 bases, with 14 bases between them. Per the germline V gene, CDR1 is MNHEY and CDR2 is SMNVEV (reference sequence). The CDR3 runs to 14 residues. The CDR3 DNA reads TGTGCCAGCAGTCCCCTACTAGGGCCAGAGACCCAGTACTTC. Protein: CASSPLLGPETQYF.

The chain recombines TRBV29-1 with TRBJ2-7, with TRBD2 matching over 11 bases. The junction had 5 bases not matched to a gene; V was cut back by 3 bases and J by 1 base. The CDR3 is 15 amino acids. CDR1 is SQVTM and CDR2 is ANQGSEA in the germline V gene. The CDR3 DNA reads TGCAGCGTTGATAACCTAGCGGGGGGTTCCTACGAGCAGTACTTC. Translated: CSVDNLAGGSYEQYF.

This clonotype was seen only a few times. The chain joins TRBV9 to TRBJ1-2; 9 nucleotides align to TRBD1. The V gene end was trimmed by 3 bases and the J gene end by 4 bases; junction bases not matched to a gene: 19. CDR1 is SGDLS and CDR2 is YYNGEE in the germline V gene. The CDR3 length is 19 residues. The CDR3 DNA follows: TGTGCCAGCAGCGGAAGGGAACCGGACAGGGGACTACCGTCCTATGGCTACACCTTC. Protein: CASSGREPDRGLPSYGYTF.

J is TRBJ2-6 and V is TRBV10-3; no clear D. Germline assignment: CDR1 ENHRY and CDR2 SYGVKD. Trimming removed 3 bases from V and 3 bases from J, with 3 bases in between. The CDR3 has 13 amino acids. CDR3 DNA: TGTGCCATCAGTGATTATGGGGCCAACGTCCTGACTTTC. It encodes CAISDYGANVLTF.

The chain is built from TRBV20-1 and TRBJ2-7; D unresolved. The germline V and J ends were trimmed by 1 base and 4 bases, with 11 bases remaining between them. Per the germline V gene, CDR1 is DFQATT and CDR2 is SNEGSKA (reference sequence). The CDR3 runs 13 residues. This chain's CDR3 is CSARVPARYEQYF. As DNA, the CDR3 is TGCAGTGCTAGAGTCCCGGCGCGGTACGAGCAGTACTTC.

The V call is TRBV20-1, the J call TRBJ1-2, with 8 bases that match TRBD1. Germline CDR1 reads DFQATT; CDR2 reads SNEGSKA (reference sequence). After removal of 2 bases from V and 5 bases from J, the junction contained 4 bases not matched to a gene. The length of the CDR3 is 13 residues. This CDR3 is CSARQGAGYGYTF. The CDR3 DNA reads TGCAGTGCTAGACAGGGGGCGGGGTATGGCTACACCTTC.

The chain uses TRBV28 and TRBJ2-7; 7 bases agree with TRBD1. Trimming cost V 6 bases and J 9 bases; bases outside gene matches: 17. CDR3 length: 15 residues. Germline CDR1 MDHEN, CDR2 SYDVKM. The CDR3 nucleotides read TGTGCCAGCAGCCATATACAGGGGATTGCCCGAGTGCAGTACTTC. It specifies CASSHIQGIARVQYF.

The CDR3 here is CASSLGEGWGTDTQYF. CDR3 DNA sequence: TGTGCCAGCAGTTTAGGTGAGGGTTGGGGCACAGATACGCAGTATTTT. J is TRBJ2-3 and V is TRBV12-3 or TRBV12-4; tentative D call: TRBD2 (5 bases). This CDR3 is 16 amino acids long. V was cut by 1 base and J by 1 base, with 12 bases left in between.

The rearrangement uses TRBV4-3 and TRBJ2-7; D unresolved. Germline V gene sequence: CDR1 LGHNA, CDR2 YSLEER. Trimming pared 0 bases from V and 2 bases from J, leaving 14 bases between. This CDR3 contains 16 residues. The CDR3 spells CASSQDQADFTYEQYF. The CDR3 DNA sequence: TGCGCCAGCAGCCAAGATCAGGCAGATTTTACCTACGAGCAGTACTTC.

The chain uses TRBV10-3 and TRBJ2-5; TRBD1 or TRBD2 may be the D gene (5 bases each). CDR1 and CDR2 from the germline V gene are ENHRY and SYGVKD. The CDR3 loop spans 15 amino acids. The V end lost 6 bases, the J end lost 5 bases, and 19 bases lay between the germline ends. DNA of the CDR3: TGTGCCATCAGCCCCGGACGGGGCCGAGATGAGACCCAGTACTTC. Translation: CAISPGRGRDETQYF.

This clonotype was picked up a small number of times. V is TRBV6-1 and J is TRBJ1-2; possibly TRBD1 for D (6 bases). There are 14 residues in the CDR3. V was cut by 5 bases and J by 2 bases, with 12 bases left in between. In germline, CDR1 is MNHNS, CDR2 SASEGT. The CDR3 nucleotides read TGTGCCAGCAGTAGGCTTACAGGGAACTATGGCTACACCTTC. This sequence encodes CASSRLTGNYGYTF.

CDR3 DNA sequence: TGCAGTGCTAGGCTGTCAGCCACTGGCTACACCTTC. This gives the protein CSARLSATGYTF. The V call is TRBV20-1, the J call TRBJ1-2; D not resolved. The V gene's germline CDR1 is DFQATT and CDR2 SNEGSKA (reference sequence). The CDR3 has 12 residues. Deletions cut 3 bases from V and 7 bases from J, with 12 bases between.

V is TRBV4-1 and J is TRBJ2-7, with a weak D call TRBD1 (6 bases). Germline loops: CDR1 MGHRA, CDR2 YSYEKL. Deletions cut 3 bases from V and 5 bases from J, with 17 bases between. CDR3 size: 15 residues. As DNA, the CDR3 is TGCGCCAGCAGCCAGGACCAGGGGATACACGACGAGCAGTACTTC. The encoded protein is CASSQDQGIHDEQYF.

Details on this clonotype: One end of the junction fails to match germline, which may point to a read error. This chain connects TRBV6-5 to TRBJ2-1; perhaps TRBD1 as D (6 bases). CDR1 MNHEY and CDR2 SVGAGI come from the germline V gene. This CDR3 region has 11 residues. In nucleotides, the CDR3 is TGTGCCGGCAGTCAGGGGAATGAGCAGTTCTTC. Translation: CAGSQGNEQFF.

Details on this clonotype: At one end, the junction sequence differs from germline, possibly due to a read error. The chain employs TRBV5-6 and TRBJ1-2; no clear D. Germline V gene sequence: CDR1 SGHDT, CDR2 YYEEEE. CDR3 length: 12 residues. CDR3 amino acids: CVSSPRLYGYTF. The DNA for the CDR3 is TGTGTCAGCAGCCCCAGACTATATGGCTACACCTTC. Looking up the rest from reference TRBV5-6 and TRBJ1-2 gives the full variable domain: DAGVTQSPTHLIKTRGQQVTLRCSPKSGHDTVSWYQQALGQGPQFIFQYYEEEERQRGNFPDRFSGHQFPNYSSELNVNALLLGDSALYLCVSSPRLYGYTFGSGTRLTVV.

In DNA, the CDR3 is TGTGCCATCCAGCCCGAGATCCACTATGGCTACACCTTC. Translating gives CAIQPEIHYGYTF. V usage is TRBV10-3 and J usage is TRBJ1-2; unclear D gene. The germline V and J ends were trimmed by 8 bases and 3 bases, with 13 bases remaining between them. Germline-derived CDR1 and CDR2 are ENHRY and SYGVKD. The CDR3 totals 13 residues.

About this clonotype: A much larger clone differs from this one at a single base, so this may be a read error. The chain joins TRBV29-1 to TRBJ2-6, with D perhaps matching TRBD1 or TRBD2 (5 bases each). Germline V gene sequence: CDR1 SQVTM, CDR2 ANQGSEA. The CDR3 has 16 residues. CDR3 protein: CSVKDPVGAGANVLTF. The CDR3 nucleotides are TGCAGCGTTAAAGACCCCGTGGGGGCTGGGGCCAACGTCCTGACTTTC. Variable domain in full (rest from reference TRBV29-1 and TRBJ2-6): SAVISQKPSRDICQRGTSLTIQCQVDSQVTMMFWYRQQPGQSLTLIATANQGSEATYESGFVIDKFPISRPNLTFSTLTVSNMSPEDSSIYLCSVKDPVGAGANVLTFGAGSRLTVL.

The chain carries TRBV7-2 and TRBJ2-5, with D possibly matching TRBD2 (5 bases). The germline CDR1 and CDR2 sequences are SGHTA and FQGNSA. The CDR3 loop spans 14 amino acids. The V end was cut by 5 bases, the J end by 5 bases, with 15 bases between. The CDR3 nucleotides read TGTGCCAGCAGCCCCACCGGGATGGCGGAGACCCAGTACTTC. This translates into CASSPTGMAETQYF.

The chain joins TRBV7-8 to TRBJ2-7; TRBD1 aligns across 8 bases. CDR3 length equals 13 residues. CDR1 SGHVS and CDR2 FQNEAQ come from the germline V gene. The trim removed 3 bases at V and 4 bases at J, leaving 2 bases unmatched. CDR3 protein: CASSLGQEYEQYF. In DNA, the CDR3 is TGTGCCAGCAGCTTGGGACAGGAATACGAGCAGTACTTC.

The chain has TRBV7-2 and TRBJ2-1; 7 bases map to TRBD2. The J segment lost 0 bases and the V segment lost 5 bases, leaving 13 bases of the junction unmatched. The germline CDR1 and CDR2 sequences are SGHTA and FQGNSA. This CDR3 region has 18 residues. CDR3 amino acids: CASSPRGVRGSSYNEQFF. The CDR3 DNA sequence: TGTGCCAGCAGCCCCCGAGGGGTGCGGGGGAGCTCCTACAATGAGCAGTTCTTC.

There are a few counts of this clonotype. The chain employs TRBV20-1 and TRBJ2-7, with 9 bases aligning to TRBD2. CDR3 size: 20 residues. CDR1 is DFQATT and CDR2 is SNEGSKA in the germline V gene (reference sequence). Trimming at V came to 0 bases and at J to 3 bases, leaving 21 bases not matched to a gene. In nucleotides, the CDR3 is TGCAGTGCTAGAGATCGGCACCAGCGGGGGGCACCCAACCGAGACTACGAGCAGTACTTC. Translated: CSARDRHQRGAPNRDYEQYF.

The rearrangement uses TRBV7-2 and TRBJ1-6; no clear D. This CDR3 comprises 17 residues. The ends were cut back, 1 base at V and 2 bases at J, with 12 bases in the middle. Germline CDR1 reads SGHTA; CDR2 reads FQGNSA. The CDR3 nucleotides are TGTGCCAGCAGCTTAGTACGTTCGCGCCCCTATAATTCACCCCTCCACTTT. It translates to CASSLVRSRPYNSPLHF.

V and J are TRBV10-2 and TRBJ2-7, with TRBD2 matching 8 bases. Trimming cost V 0 bases and J 7 bases; bases outside gene matches: 11. This CDR3 comprises 16 residues. Germline V gives CDR1 WSHSY, CDR2 SAAADI. The CDR3 DNA is TGCGCCAGCAGTGAGTCGACTCGAGCGGGGGCCGGGGAGCAGTACTTC. As protein: CASSESTRAGAGEQYF.

V is TRBV10-3 and J is TRBJ2-5, with TRBD2 matching 10 bases. The J call may be faulty, since TRBJ2-7 better matches the DNA end. The CDR3 consists of 17 residues. The germline V gene has CDR1 ENHRY and CDR2 SYGVKD. The CDR3 is CAISESGASGGLYEQYF. CDR3 coding DNA: TGTGCCATCAGTGAGTCTGGGGCTAGCGGGGGCCTTTACGAGCAGTACTTC.

The chain uses TRBV18 and TRBJ1-2, with D hard to call. CDR1 is KGHSH and CDR2 is LQKENI in the germline V gene. The CDR3 is 13 residues long. V lost 2 bases and J lost 5, with 9 bases in between. For the CDR3, the DNA is TGTGCCAGCTCACCAGGGTCGGAATATGGCTACACCTTC. Its protein product is CASSPGSEYGYTF. Variable domain in full (rest from reference TRBV18 and TRBJ1-2): NAGVMQNPRHLVRRRGQEARLRCSPMKGHSHVYWYRQLPEEGLKFMVYLQKENIIDESGMPKERFSAEFPKEGPSILRIQQVVRGDSAAYFCASSPGSEYGYTFGSGTRLTVV.

For the CDR3, the DNA is TGTGCCAGCACCCTTTATCCCCAGTCTGGGGCCAACGTCCTGACTTTC. As protein: CASTLYPQSGANVLTF. The genes are TRBV5-6 and TRBJ2-6, with no clear D. The CDR3 length is 16 residues. With 6 bases removed from V and 1 base from J, the gap between germline ends came to 14 bases. CDR1 and CDR2 from the germline V gene are SGHDT and YYEEEE.

This chain joins TRBV6-1 and TRBJ2-3, with 8 bases fitting TRBD1. With V trimmed by 1 base and J by 3 bases, 6 bases remained unmatched. Per germline, CDR1 MNHNS and CDR2 SASEGT. This CDR3 region has 16 residues. The CDR3 DNA sequence: TGTGCCAGCAGTGAAGGCAGGGGGCATCGGACAGATACGCAGTATTTT. Its translation: CASSEGRGHRTDTQYF.

The chain employs TRBV15 and TRBJ2-1; D not certain. The germline CDR1 and CDR2 sequences are LNHNV and YYDKDF (reference sequence). V lost 0 bases and J 7 bases, leaving 13 bases between the germline ends. This CDR3 is 15 amino acids long. Here the CDR3 DNA reads TGTGCCACCAGCAGAGATCAGATCTTCGGTAATGAGCAGTTCTTC. Translating it yields CATSRDQIFGNEQFF.

Regarding this clonotype: Possible read error: a much larger clone is one base away. V is TRBV7-2 and J is TRBJ2-7; maybe TRBD1 (5 bases). The CDR3 is 15 amino acids. Germline CDR1 reads SGHTA; CDR2 reads FQGNSA. The DNA for the CDR3 is TGTGCCAGCGGCTTAGAGTGGGGCAGCCCCTACGAGCAGTACTTC. Protein product: CASGLEWGSPYEQYF.

The V call is TRBV28, the J call TRBJ1-2; 7 positions match TRBD1. Germline CDR1 and CDR2: MDHEN and SYDVKM. The CDR3 has 17 amino acids. The J segment lost 3 bases and the V segment lost 5 bases, leaving 15 bases of the junction unmatched. The CDR3 loop reads CASSPSPAGRGYYGYTF. The CDR3 DNA is TGTGCCAGCAGTCCGAGCCCCGCCGGCAGGGGGTACTATGGCTACACCTTC.

The rearrangement uses TRBV28 and TRBJ2-1, with 8 bases that match TRBD2. Trimming removed 2 bases from V and 5 bases from J; junction bases left unmatched: 8. Per germline, CDR1 MDHEN and CDR2 SYDVKM. This CDR3 spans 16 amino acids. The CDR3 DNA is TGTGCCAGCAGTTTACATCCAGCGGGGGTCAACAATGAGCAGTTCTTC. Translation: CASSLHPAGVNNEQFF. Drawing the rest from reference TRBV28 and TRBJ2-1, the complete variable domain is DVKVTQSSRYLVKRTGEKVFLECVQDMDHENMFWYRQDPGLGLRLIYFSYDVKMKEKGDIPEGYSVSREKKERFSLILESASTNQTSMYLCASSLHPAGVNNEQFFGPGTRLTVL.